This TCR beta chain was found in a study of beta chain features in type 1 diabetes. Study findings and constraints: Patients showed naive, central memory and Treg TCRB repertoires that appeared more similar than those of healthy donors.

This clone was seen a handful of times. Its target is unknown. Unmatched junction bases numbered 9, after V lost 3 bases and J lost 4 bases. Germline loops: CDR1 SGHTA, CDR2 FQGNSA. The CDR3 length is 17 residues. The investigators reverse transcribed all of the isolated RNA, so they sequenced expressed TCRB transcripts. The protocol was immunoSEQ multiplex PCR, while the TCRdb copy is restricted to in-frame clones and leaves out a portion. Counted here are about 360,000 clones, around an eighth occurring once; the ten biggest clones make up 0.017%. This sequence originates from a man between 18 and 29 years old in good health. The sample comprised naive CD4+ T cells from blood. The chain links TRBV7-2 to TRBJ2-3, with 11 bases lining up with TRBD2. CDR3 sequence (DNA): TGTGCCAGCAGCTTCTATCCTAGCGGGGGGCAGGCAGATACGCAGTATTTT. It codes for CASSFYPSGGQADTQYF.